These T cell receptor beta chains were read from a single sample in a study of response to subunit inactivated influenza vaccine. MiXCR, run by TCRdb on the RT-PCR reads, gives a single entry per CDR3 protein. The sample lists approximately 520,000 distinct CDR3 sequences, roughly 27% seen once, with over 1.5% in the top ten. The source material was CD4+ T cells sorted from PBMCs, sampled approximately 5 days after vaccination. Receptors originate from a man aged 50 or older who received an inactivated influenza vaccine. Each CDR3 is given with its conserved first and last residue. A D gene is named only where the DNA matches it firmly. The size entry is marked missing in some rows and otherwise reads once, few, many or a size class.

D gene | J gene | clone size | V gene | CDR3 DNA | CDR3 protein
. | TRBJ2-1 | . | TRBV7-9 | TGTGCCAGCAGCTTGGGGGGGGCCAGAAATAATGAGCAGTTATTC | CASSLGGARNNEQLF
. | TRBJ1-2 | few | TRBV7-2 | TGTGCCAGCAGCCCAATCAGGCCCAACTATGGCTACACCTTC | CASSPIRPNYGYTF
TRBD1 | TRBJ2-2 | few | TRBV29-1 | TGCAGCGTTGTAACCGGGACAGGCTATTTAGGGACCGGGGAGCTGTTTTTT | CSVVTGTGYLGTGELFF
. | TRBJ2-7 | few | TRBV12-3/TRBV12-4 | TGTGCCAGCAGTTTTCGGGTCTCCTACGAGCAGTACTTC | CASSFRVSYEQYF
. | TRBJ2-1 | few | TRBV5-1 | TGCGCCAGCAGCTTCTTGGACTGGCAGACGGATGAGCAGTTCTTC | CASSFLDWQTDEQFF
TRBD2 | TRBJ2-7 | . | TRBV20-1 | TGCAGTGCTAGTGGGGTAGCGGGTACCTACGAGCAGTACTTC | CSASGVAGTYEQYF
TRBD1 | TRBJ2-1 | . | TRBV7-2 | TGTGCCAGCAGACCGGGGACAGGTCCTTACGAGCAGTTCTTC | CASRPGTGPYEQFF
. | TRBJ2-7 | . | TRBV29-1 | TGCAGCGTCCAAGCAGGGTACGAGCAGTACTTC | CSVQAGYEQYF
TRBD2 | TRBJ2-3 | . | TRBV10-3 | TGTGCCATCAGCTTTAGCGGGAGTACCACAGATACGCAGTATTTT | CAISFSGSTTDTQYF
. | TRBJ2-3 | few | TRBV7-2 | TGTGCCAGCAGCTCGACTCGGTCCACAGATACGCAGTATTTT | CASSSTRSTDTQYF
. | TRBJ2-4 | few | TRBV5-1 | TGCGCCAGCAGCTTGGCCGTGGGGAGAACCAAAAACATTCAGTACTTC | CASSLAVGRTKNIQYF
TRBD1 | TRBJ2-3 | few | TRBV7-9 | TGTGCCAGCAGCTCGGTTACAGGGGCTCGGACAGATACGCAGTATTTT | CASSSVTGARTDTQYF
TRBD1 | TRBJ2-2 | many | TRBV12-3/TRBV12-4 | TGTGCCAGCAGTCCCCGGGACAGAGATTCTGGCGGGGAGCTGTTTTTT | CASSPRDRDSGGELFF
TRBD1 | TRBJ2-5 | . | TRBV29-1 | TGCAGCGTCTCAGGGGGCCGGGAGACCCAGTACTTC | CSVSGGRETQYF
. | TRBJ2-1 | few | TRBV7-2 | TGTGCCAGCAGCTTAGCGGGCGCATTGCACAATGAGCAGTTCTTC | CASSLAGALHNEQFF
TRBD2 | TRBJ2-1 | few | TRBV15 | TGTGCCACCAGCAGAAGCGGGGGCTCCTACAATGAGCAGTTCTTC | CATSRSGGSYNEQFF
TRBD2 | TRBJ2-7 | . | TRBV12-3/TRBV12-4 | TGTGCCAGCACCACTAGCGGACCCTACGAGCAGTACTTC | CASTTSGPYEQYF
. | TRBJ2-1 | . | TRBV20-1 | TGCAGTGCTAATAGAATGGTCGATGAGCAGTTCTTC | CSANRMVDEQFF
. | TRBJ2-1 | few | TRBV6-2/TRBV6-3 | TGTGCCAGTACTAGGAGGCGGTCCAATGAGCAGTTCTTC | CASTRRRSNEQFF
. | TRBJ1-2 | . | TRBV29-1 | TGCAGCGTGTCCCGGACCCTCGGAGGGTCTGGCTACACCTTC | CSVSRTLGGSGYTF
. | TRBJ2-3 | . | TRBV29-1 | TGCAGCGTTGGGGCTGGTGGACGCACAGATACGCAGTATTTT | CSVGAGGRTDTQYF
TRBD2 | TRBJ2-7 | . | TRBV6-1 | TGTGCCAGCAGTGTTCTTAGCGGGAGAGGGTACGAGCAGTACTTC | CASSVLSGRGYEQYF
. | TRBJ2-5 | few | TRBV24-1 | TGTGCCACCAGTGATTCAACCGGGACGGCCACTGAGGAGACCCAGTACTTC | CATSDSTGTATEETQYF
. | TRBJ2-2 | few | TRBV28 | TGTGCCAGCAGGGGTTTTAGCGGGGAGCTGTTTTTT | CASRGFSGELFF
TRBD1 | TRBJ2-2 | . | TRBV28 | TGTGCCAGCAGTTTCCTCTTCAGGGGGCCGAACACCGGGGAGCTGTTTTTT | CASSFLFRGPNTGELFF
TRBD1 | TRBJ1-1 | many | TRBV20-1 | TGCAGTGCTACACAGGGGGCGAACACTGAAGCTTTCTTT | CSATQGANTEAFF
. | TRBJ2-1 | . | TRBV12-3/TRBV12-4 | TGTGCCGCAGGGGCTGGTGAGCAGTTCTTC | CAAGAGEQFF
. | TRBJ1-2 | . | TRBV20-1 | TGCAGTGCTAGAGATCTCGGCAGTGTGATTGGCTACACCTTC | CSARDLGSVIGYTF
TRBD1 | TRBJ2-7 | . | TRBV15 | TGTGCCACCAGCATGAGACAGGGGGGATACGAGCAGTACTTC | CATSMRQGGYEQYF
TRBD1 | TRBJ1-6 | . | TRBV5-1 | TGCGCCAGCAGTTTGGACAGGACCTATAATTCACCCCACCACTTT | CASSLDRTYNSPHHF
TRBD1 | TRBJ2-7 | few | TRBV27 | TGTGCCAGCAGTCCAGGCCCACACGGGACAGGGGGCGAGCAGTACTTC | CASSPGPHGTGGEQYF
. | TRBJ2-4 | few | TRBV10-3 | TGTGCCATCAGTGATCCGATCGACAGGCTTTCACGCATTCAGTACTTC | CAISDPIDRLSRIQYF
. | TRBJ2-3 | few | TRBV24-1 | TGTGCCACCAGTGACCCCTCGAGAGGGAGCACAGATACGCAGTATTTT | CATSDPSRGSTDTQYF
TRBD1 | TRBJ2-2 | few | TRBV6-5 | TGTGCCAGCAGTTACCCGGGACAGGGGAGCGGGGAGCTGTTTTTT | CASSYPGQGSGELFF
. | TRBJ2-7 | . | TRBV6-1 | TGTGCCAGCAGTGAATCAGGGGTTCCCTCCTACGAGCAGTACTTC | CASSESGVPSYEQYF
. | TRBJ2-2 | . | TRBV11-3 | TGTGCCAGCAGCTCCCCCCGGGGGAACACCGGGGAGCTGTTTTTT | CASSSPRGNTGELFF
TRBD1 | TRBJ2-7 | . | TRBV29-1 | TGCAGCGTCCGGACAGGGGGCTGGCAGTACTTC | CSVRTGGWQYF
TRBD1 | TRBJ1-2 | few | TRBV28 | TGTGCCAGCTGGGACAGCAGGAACTATGGCTACACCTTC | CASWDSRNYGYTF
TRBD1 | TRBJ1-6 | few | TRBV6-1 | TGTGCCAGCAGTGGCATGGACAGGGTTACTTCACCCCTCCACTTT | CASSGMDRVTSPLHF
. | TRBJ2-7 | . | TRBV15 | TGTGCCACCAGCAGAGATCTCGACAGGCTATCCTACGAGCAGTACTTC | CATSRDLDRLSYEQYF
TRBD1 | TRBJ2-3 | . | TRBV20-1 | TGCAGTGCCCGGGACAGGGGGGTCCCCTTAGATACGCAGTATTTT | CSARDRGVPLDTQYF
. | TRBJ2-5 | . | TRBV7-6 | TGTGCCAGCAGCTACGGGACGGTCCAAGAGACCCAGTACTTC | CASSYGTVQETQYF
. | TRBJ2-7 | . | TRBV7-2 | TGTGCCAGAAGCTTTCTAGCCAGGGGCCCTTACGAGCAGTACTTC | CARSFLARGPYEQYF
TRBD1 | TRBJ2-7 | . | TRBV6-2/TRBV6-3 | TGTGCCAGCAAAGACAGGGCCAAGCAGTACTTC | CASKDRAKQYF
. | TRBJ2-7 | few | TRBV10-3 | TGTGCCATCAGTGAGTCAGGGGCGCCCACACAGTACTTC | CAISESGAPTQYF
. | TRBJ2-2 | few | TRBV3-1 | TGTGCCAGCAGCCAAGGACGGCGCACCGGGGAGCTGTTTTTT | CASSQGRRTGELFF
. | TRBJ2-5 | . | TRBV6-5 | TGTGCCAGCAGTTACGGGGTCAAACGCCAAGAGACCCAGTACTTC | CASSYGVKRQETQYF
TRBD1 | TRBJ2-3 | . | TRBV24-1 | TGTGCCACCAGTGATCCCGGGACAGGGGCTGAAGATACGCAGTATTTT | CATSDPGTGAEDTQYF
TRBD1 | TRBJ2-4 | . | TRBV14 | TGTGCCAGCAGCCAGCTAGGACAGGGAGGCAAAAACATTCAGTACTTC | CASSQLGQGGKNIQYF
. | TRBJ1-6 | . | TRBV6-2/TRBV6-3 | TGTGCCAGCTCGGAGGGTGATTCACCCCTCCACTTT | CASSEGDSPLHF
TRBD1 | TRBJ2-3 | once | TRBV20-1 | TGCAGTGCCAGTGACAGGGCCAGATTCAGCACAGATACGCAGTATTTT | CSASDRARFSTDTQYF